This T cell receptor (beta chain) was observed in a study of brain metastases from non-small cell lung cancer. Findings and caveats of the study: In roughly 60% of brain metastases, T-cell clones were expanded compared with matched primary tumors. Metastases had sparse T cells but largely shared repertoires with primaries. Brain metastases had lower T-cell infiltration than primary tumors.

Notes on this clone: What it binds is unknown.

This CDR3 comprises 12 residues. The V gene lost 2 bases and the J gene lost 9 bases, with 5 bases spanning the gap. The germline gives CDR1 MNHEY, CDR2 SVGEGT. TCRdb's table, derived via immunoSEQ multiplex PCR, lists solely in-frame clones and lacks some. The table includes 4,300 or so clones, roughly 80% detected once. This clonotype originated in a donor aged 40 or older with non-small cell lung cancer. The material sequenced was primary lung tumor tissue. The gene calls are TRBV6-2 or TRBV6-3 and TRBJ1-6; D is unclear. CDR3 sequence (DNA): TGTGCCAGCAGTTACCTCGGTTCACCCCTCCACTTT. This sequence encodes CASSYLGSPLHF.